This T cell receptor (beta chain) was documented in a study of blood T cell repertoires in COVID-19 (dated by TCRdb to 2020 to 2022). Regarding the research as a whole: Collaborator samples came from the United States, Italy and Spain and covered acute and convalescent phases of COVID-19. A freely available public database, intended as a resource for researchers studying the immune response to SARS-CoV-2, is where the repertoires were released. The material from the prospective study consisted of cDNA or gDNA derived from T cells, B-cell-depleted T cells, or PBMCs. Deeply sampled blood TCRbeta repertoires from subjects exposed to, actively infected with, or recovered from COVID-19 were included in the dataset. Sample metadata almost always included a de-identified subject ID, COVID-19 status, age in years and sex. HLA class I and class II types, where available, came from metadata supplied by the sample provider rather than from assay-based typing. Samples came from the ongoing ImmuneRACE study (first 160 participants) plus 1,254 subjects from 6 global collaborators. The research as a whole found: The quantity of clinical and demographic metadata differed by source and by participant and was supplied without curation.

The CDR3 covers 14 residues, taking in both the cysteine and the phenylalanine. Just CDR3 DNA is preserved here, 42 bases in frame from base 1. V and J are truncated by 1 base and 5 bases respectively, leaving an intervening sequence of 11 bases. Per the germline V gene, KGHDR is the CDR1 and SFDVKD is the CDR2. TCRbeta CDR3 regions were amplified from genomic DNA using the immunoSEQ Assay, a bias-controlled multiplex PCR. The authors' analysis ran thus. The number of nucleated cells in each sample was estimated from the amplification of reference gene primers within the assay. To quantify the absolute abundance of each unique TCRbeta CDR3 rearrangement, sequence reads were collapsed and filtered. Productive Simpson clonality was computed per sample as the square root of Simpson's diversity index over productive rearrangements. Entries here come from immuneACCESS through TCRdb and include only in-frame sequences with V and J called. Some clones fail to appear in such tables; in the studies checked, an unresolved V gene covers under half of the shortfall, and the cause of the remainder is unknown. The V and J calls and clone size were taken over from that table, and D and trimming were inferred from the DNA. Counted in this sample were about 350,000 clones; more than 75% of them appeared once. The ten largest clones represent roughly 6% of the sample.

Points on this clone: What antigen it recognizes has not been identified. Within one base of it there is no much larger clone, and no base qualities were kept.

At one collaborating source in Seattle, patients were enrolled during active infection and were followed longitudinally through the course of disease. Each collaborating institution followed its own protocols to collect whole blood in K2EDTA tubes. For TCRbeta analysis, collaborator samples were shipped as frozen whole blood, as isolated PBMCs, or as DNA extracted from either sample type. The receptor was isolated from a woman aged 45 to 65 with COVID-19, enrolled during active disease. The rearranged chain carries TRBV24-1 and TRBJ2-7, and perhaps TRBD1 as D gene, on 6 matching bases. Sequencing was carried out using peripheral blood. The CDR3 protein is CATSDLGAGDEQYF. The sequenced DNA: TGTGCCACCAGTGATTTAGGGGCAGGGGACGAGCAGTACTTC.